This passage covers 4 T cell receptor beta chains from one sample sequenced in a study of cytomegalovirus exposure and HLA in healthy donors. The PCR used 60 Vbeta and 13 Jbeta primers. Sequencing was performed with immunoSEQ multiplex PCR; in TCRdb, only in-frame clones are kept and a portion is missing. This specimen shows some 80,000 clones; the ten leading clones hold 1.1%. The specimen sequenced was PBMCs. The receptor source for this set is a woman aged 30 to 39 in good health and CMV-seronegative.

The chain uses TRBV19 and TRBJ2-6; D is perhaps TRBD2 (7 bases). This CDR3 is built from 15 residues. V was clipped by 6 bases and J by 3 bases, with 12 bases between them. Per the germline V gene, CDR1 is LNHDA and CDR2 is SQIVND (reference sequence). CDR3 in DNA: TGTGCCAGTAGAAACAGGGAGGGTGGGGCCAACGTCCTGACTTTC. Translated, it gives CASRNREGGANVLTF.

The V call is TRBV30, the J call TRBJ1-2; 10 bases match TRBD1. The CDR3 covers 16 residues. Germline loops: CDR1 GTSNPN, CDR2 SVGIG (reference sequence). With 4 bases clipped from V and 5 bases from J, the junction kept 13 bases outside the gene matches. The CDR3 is CAWTPPETGGRYGYTF. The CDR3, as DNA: TGTGCCTGGACCCCGCCTGAGACAGGGGGCAGATATGGCTACACCTTC.

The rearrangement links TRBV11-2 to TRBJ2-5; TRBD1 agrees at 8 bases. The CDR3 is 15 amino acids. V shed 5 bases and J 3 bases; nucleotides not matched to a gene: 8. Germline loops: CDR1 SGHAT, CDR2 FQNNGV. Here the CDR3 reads CASSPGTGPKETQYF. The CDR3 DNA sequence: TGTGCCAGCAGCCCCGGGACAGGCCCTAAAGAGACCCAGTACTTC.

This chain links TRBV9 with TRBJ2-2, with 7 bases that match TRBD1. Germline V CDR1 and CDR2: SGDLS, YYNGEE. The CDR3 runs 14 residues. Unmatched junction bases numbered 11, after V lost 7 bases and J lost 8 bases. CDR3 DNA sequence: TGTGCCAGCTCCGTAGGGGGCTTGGGGGGGGAGCTGTTTTTT. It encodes CASSVGGLGGELFF.